Following are 32 T cell receptor beta chains from one sample sequenced in a study of low-dose radiotherapy and immunotherapy resistance in tumors. Primers used for first-strand cDNA, a TRAV- and TRBV-specific set, covered both alpha and beta chains. The PCR that amplified TCRs ran for around 20 cycles, relying on a constant-region primer and a V-primer adapter. TCRdb redid the calling of the reads with MiXCR, one entry per CDR3 protein. The profile shows tens of thousands of distinct CDR3 sequences, around 17% of them singletons. Noted time point: before trial treatment. Specimen: PBMCs, collected before treatment. The receptor source for this set is a male donor with prostate cancer.

This clonotype was recorded at least ten times. The rearrangement uses TRBV20-1 and TRBJ1-2; D possibly corresponds to TRBD1 (5 bases). The germline CDR1 and CDR2 sequences are DFQATT and SNEGSKA (reference sequence). CDR3 length: 16 residues. The V and J ends lost 7 bases and 0 bases respectively, with 21 bases between them. The DNA for the CDR3 is TGCAGTGTTAAGGGCCCGGCGGGGGGAACTAACTATGGCTACACCTTC. This sequence encodes CSVKGPAGGTNYGYTF.

This clonotype was picked up many times. The chain couples TRBV28 to TRBJ1-3, with D possibly being TRBD1 (5 bases). Trimming took off 6 bases at V and 4 bases at J, with 10 bases between the two ends. CDR3 size: 13 residues. CDR1 and CDR2 (germline): MDHEN, SYDVKM. The CDR3 DNA reads as TGTGCCAGCAGGGGGGGTTACGGAAACACCATATATTTT. It is translated as CASRGGYGNTIYF.

This clonotype was counted at least ten times. The CDR3 DNA sequence: TGTGCCAGCAGCTCAGGGGGGATGGAGCAGTACTTC. It specifies CASSSGGMEQYF. This chain uses TRBV6-1 with TRBJ2-7; D is perhaps TRBD1 (7 bases). V was cut by 6 bases and J by 7 bases, with 13 bases left in between. Germline V CDR1 and CDR2: MNHNS, SASEGT. This CDR3 has 12 amino acids.

Many counts were recorded for this clonotype. The chain is built from TRBV12-3 or TRBV12-4 and TRBJ1-4; D remains ambiguous. The germline V and J ends were trimmed by 5 bases and 7 bases, with 14 bases remaining between them. CDR3 length: 14 amino acids. The CDR3 DNA follows: TGTGCCAGCAGTCGCGCGGTCGAGGGTGAAAAACTGTTTTTT. It yields the protein CASSRAVEGEKLFF.

The chain recombines TRBV7-9 with TRBJ2-1; 7 positions agree with TRBD1. CDR1 SEHNR and CDR2 FQNEAQ come from the germline V gene (reference sequence). Trimming removed 5 bases from V and 6 bases from J; junction bases left unmatched: 13. This CDR3 region has 16 residues. CDR3 in DNA: TGTGCCAGCAGCGCCCCGGGACAGATCGGGGCCAATGAGCAGTTCTTC. It encodes CASSAPGQIGANEQFF.

This clonotype was seen ten or more times. The chain recombines TRBV11-2 with TRBJ2-5, with unresolved D. Trimming stripped 1 base from V and 5 bases from J, with 11 bases between. The CDR3 runs 14 residues. Germline values: CDR1 SGHAT, CDR2 FQNNGV. This chain's CDR3 is CASSLGQKWETQYF. The CDR3 nucleotides read TGTGCCAGCAGCTTAGGGCAAAAATGGGAGACCCAGTACTTC.

This clonotype appeared many times. The chain employs TRBV10-1 and TRBJ2-1; D is unresolved. Germline assignment: CDR1 WNHNN and CDR2 SYGVQD (reference sequence). This CDR3 spans 17 amino acids. The germline V and J ends were trimmed by 0 bases and 4 bases, with 16 bases remaining between them. The CDR3 loop reads CASSESRQATLYNEQFF. CDR3 nucleotide sequence: TGCGCCAGCAGTGAGTCACGGCAGGCAACCTTATACAATGAGCAGTTCTTC.

Many counts were recorded for this clonotype. This chain links TRBV19 with TRBJ1-1, with D tentatively TRBD1 (6 bases). Germline CDR1 and CDR2: LNHDA and SQIVND (reference sequence). V lost 5 bases, J lost 0 bases, and 16 bases lay in between. This CDR3 is built from 16 residues. CDR3 protein: CASSWGTQVMNTEAFF. In nucleotides, the CDR3 is TGTGCCAGTAGTTGGGGGACACAAGTAATGAACACTGAAGCTTTCTTT.

About this clonotype itself: A much larger clone is a single base away; this may be a read error. V usage is TRBV19 and J usage is TRBJ2-5; 10 bases match TRBD2. This CDR3 has 16 residues. CDR1 LNHDA and CDR2 SQIVND come from the germline V gene (reference sequence). Unmatched junction bases numbered 16, after V lost 4 bases and J lost 11 bases. The CDR3 DNA sequence: TGTGCCAGTAGTACTCTGACTAGCGGGTATAATGATGAGCAGTACTTC. Residues: CASSTLTSGYNDEQYF.

This clonotype was counted ten times or more. The chain links TRBV21-1 to TRBJ2-5; the table's D call of TRBD1 was not tested on the DNA. TRBV21-1 is flagged as a pseudogene. The CDR3 sequence is 14 residues long. The CDR3 DNA reads TGTGCCAGCAGCCCCGGGACAGAAAAAGAGACCCAGTACTTC. As protein: CASSPGTEKETQYF.

At least ten counts were recorded for this clonotype. The chain has TRBV5-1 and TRBJ2-6; D is ambiguous. Trimming pared 2 bases from V and 2 bases from J, leaving 11 bases between. This CDR3 is built from 16 residues. From germline, CDR1 is SGHRS and CDR2 YFSETQ. CDR3 protein: CASSFWASTGANVLTF. CDR3 coding DNA: TGCGCCAGCAGCTTTTGGGCCTCGACTGGGGCCAACGTCCTGACTTTC. Complete variable domain (other parts from reference TRBV5-1 and TRBJ2-6): KAGVTQTPRYLIKTRGQQVTLSCSPISGHRSVSWYQQTPGQGLQFLFEYFSETQRNKGNFPGRFSGRQFSNSRSEMNVSTLELGDSALYLCASSFWASTGANVLTFGAGSRLTVL.

The chain carries TRBV2 and TRBJ1-1; unclear D gene. Per the germline V gene, CDR1 is SNHLY and CDR2 is FYNNEI. The CDR3 has 11 residues. Between the trimmed V and J ends, which lost 6 bases and 4 bases, there was a span of 6 bases. The CDR3 DNA follows: TGTGCCAGCAGGTGGGGCACTGAAGCTTTCTTT. Translation: CASRWGTEAFF.

This clonotype was recorded many times. The V and J genes are TRBV11-2 and TRBJ2-7, with 7 bases fitting TRBD1. The trim removed 3 bases at V and 3 bases at J, leaving 2 bases unmatched. The CDR3 is 13 amino acids. Germline CDR1 reads SGHAT; CDR2 reads FQNNGV. The CDR3 coding sequence is TGTGCCAGCAGCTTTGCAGGGGGCTACGAGCAGTACTTC. Its translation is CASSFAGGYEQYF.

V and J are TRBV9 and TRBJ2-5; D gene unclear. The CDR3 is 13 amino acids. Germline loops: CDR1 SGDLS, CDR2 YYNGEE. Trimming took off 4 bases at V and 5 bases at J, with 12 bases between the two ends. CDR3 nucleotide sequence: TGTGCCAGCAGCCCTCCTACTCGGGAGACCCAGTACTTC. Protein product: CASSPPTRETQYF.

This clonotype was seen ten or more times. The chain couples TRBV7-9 to TRBJ2-7; D is ambiguous. The V end lost 1 base, the J end lost 4 bases, and 5 bases lay between the germline ends. The germline V gene encodes CDR1 SEHNR and CDR2 FQNEAQ (reference sequence). The CDR3 length is 12 residues. CDR3 loop: CASSLVSYEQYF. CDR3 DNA sequence: TGTGCCAGCAGCTTAGTATCTTACGAGCAGTACTTC.

This clonotype was seen many times. The chain recombines TRBV20-1 with TRBJ1-4; D ambiguous. The CDR3 covers 14 residues. V gave up 0 bases and J gave up 7 bases, with 12 bases separating them. Germline loops: CDR1 DFQATT, CDR2 SNEGSKA (reference sequence). CDR3 nucleotide sequence: TGCAGTGCTAGAGATCCCGGAGGGCGTGAAAAACTGTTTTTT. Protein product: CSARDPGGREKLFF.

This clonotype is a singleton in its sample. A far bigger clonotype differs at one base, so this is likely a read error. The chain uses TRBV13 and TRBJ2-7, with a weak D call TRBD2 (5 bases). Germline V gene sequence: CDR1 PRHDT, CDR2 FYEKMQ (reference sequence). V was shortened by 6 bases and J by 2 bases, with 17 bases between the two germline ends. This CDR3 is 15 amino acids long. CDR3 region: CASSEVLAPPYEQYF. The CDR3, as DNA: TGTGCCAGCAGTGAAGTCCTAGCCCCACCCTACGAGCAGTACTTC.

This clonotype was detected only a few times. This chain links TRBV6-2 or TRBV6-3 with TRBJ2-1, with 11 positions matching TRBD2. V gave up 0 bases and J gave up 10 bases; unmatched junction bases: 8. Germline values: CDR1 MNHEY, CDR2 SVGEGT. The CDR3 contains 16 residues. The CDR3 DNA is TGTGCCAGCAGTTACTCACTAGCGGGGGATAACGTAGAGCAGTTCTTC. Translated, it gives CASSYSLAGDNVEQFF.

This clonotype was recorded many times. V usage is TRBV5-1 and J usage is TRBJ2-4, with a possible D match to TRBD1 (5 bases). The CDR3 extends over 14 amino acids. Germline V CDR1 and CDR2: SGHRS, YFSETQ. The V and J ends lost 0 bases and 8 bases respectively, with 12 bases between them. The CDR3 DNA reads as TGCGCCAGCAGCTTGGTCTCTGGGGCCGACATTCAGTACTTC. Protein: CASSLVSGADIQYF.

This clonotype was observed many times. The chain couples TRBV19 to TRBJ2-7; D remains ambiguous. CDR3 length: 17 amino acids. Germline V gene lookup returns CDR1 LNHDA and CDR2 SQIVND (reference sequence). V lost 0 bases and J 6 bases, leaving 21 bases between the germline ends. CDR3 coding DNA: TGTGCCAGTAGTATAGATCTTAGGGTCCTCGACCCCCGCGAGCAGTACTTC. Residues: CASSIDLRVLDPREQYF.

Ten or more counts support this clonotype. The chain carries TRBV7-2 and TRBJ2-5, with a possible D match to TRBD2 (6 bases). The V gene's germline CDR1 is SGHTA and CDR2 FQGNSA. V was clipped by 7 bases and J by 1 base, with 13 bases between them. The CDR3 has 14 residues. The CDR3 coding sequence is TGTGCCAGCAATAGGGGACTGAGCCAAGAGACCCAGTACTTC. Translated, it gives CASNRGLSQETQYF.

This clonotype was observed many times. The chain carries TRBV6-2 or TRBV6-3 and TRBJ1-1; tentative D call: TRBD1 (6 bases). The CDR3 totals 14 residues. CDR1 and CDR2 (germline): MNHEY, SVGEGT. V was clipped by 6 bases and J by 1 base, with 12 bases between them. The CDR3, as DNA: TGTGCCAGCAGCTATACACAGGGGAACACTGAAGCTTTCTTT. It is translated as CASSYTQGNTEAFF.

In the case of this clonotype: A read error is likely here: a far larger clone is one base away. The V and J genes are TRBV5-8 and TRBJ2-7; maybe TRBD1 (5 bases). Trimming stripped 2 bases from V and 7 bases from J, with 10 bases between. This CDR3 is built from 12 residues. CDR1 and CDR2 from the germline V gene are SGHTS and YDEGEE. CDR3 sequence (DNA): TGTGCCAGCAGCTTATGGACAAGGGAGCAGTACTTC. This encodes CASSLWTREQYF.

There are many counts of this clonotype. The V call is TRBV4-2, the J call TRBJ2-5, with 8 positions matching TRBD2. The CDR3 loop spans 15 amino acids. V was clipped by 4 bases and J by 2 bases; unmatched bases: 6. Germline V gene sequence: CDR1 LGHNA, CDR2 YNFKEQ. CDR3 bases: TGTGCCAGCAGCCCCTCGGGAGGGGCTCAAGAGACCCAGTACTTC. It encodes CASSPSGGAQETQYF.

The chain has TRBV29-1 and TRBJ2-1; D may be TRBD2 (5 bases). Germline CDR1 and CDR2: SQVTM and ANQGSEA. This CDR3 has 12 residues. The V gene lost 6 bases and the J gene lost 13 bases, with 19 bases spanning the gap. The CDR3 nucleotides are TGCAGCGTGGAGCAAAACGAGGGAATACAGTTCTTC. As protein: CSVEQNEGIQFF.

There are many counts of this clonotype. The rearrangement uses TRBV27 and TRBJ2-3, with D tentatively TRBD1 (6 bases). CDR1 and CDR2 (germline): MNHEY, SMNVEV (reference sequence). The CDR3 loop spans 15 amino acids. Trimming took off 2 bases at V and 0 bases at J, with 9 bases between the two ends. The CDR3 bases are TGTGCCAGCAGTTTACAGGACAGTAGCACAGATACGCAGTATTTT. It is translated as CASSLQDSSTDTQYF.

In regard to this clonotype: No DNA is shown, since the ends of the CDR3 on it are uncertain; the CDR3 is the one TCRdb lists. J is TRBJ2-2 and V is TRBV6-2 or TRBV6-3; the table's D call, TRBD2, has no DNA check behind it. The CDR3 region is 15 residues in length, termini included. Germline V lookup: CDR1 MNHEY, CDR2 SVGEGT. Here the CDR3 reads CASSRTQNTGELFFF.

This clonotype was seen a few times. The chain links TRBV3-1 to TRBJ1-5, with D uncertain. Trimming removed 6 bases at V and 1 base at J, with 13 bases between. Germline loops: CDR1 LGHDT, CDR2 YNNKEL (reference sequence). This CDR3 region has 15 residues. The CDR3: CASSHSLGSNQPQHF. The CDR3 coding sequence is TGTGCCAGCAGTCACAGTCTTGGGAGCAATCAGCCCCAGCATTTT.

This clonotype showed up many times. The V call is TRBV4-1, the J call TRBJ1-5; TRBD1 might be the D (6 bases). Trimming cost V 1 base and J 2 bases, with 12 bases left between them. The germline V gene has CDR1 MGHRA and CDR2 YSYEKL. The CDR3 is 16 amino acids. In DNA, the CDR3 is TGCGCCAGCAGCCAAGTGTGGGCAGGGGGCAATCAGCCCCAGCATTTT. It translates to CASSQVWAGGNQPQHF.

This clonotype has ten or more counts. The rearrangement links TRBV5-5 to TRBJ2-1; 12 nucleotides line up with TRBD1. The CDR3 consists of 17 residues. The germline V gene encodes CDR1 SGHKS and CDR2 YYEKEE (reference sequence). J was trimmed by 5 bases and V by 2 bases; bases with no gene match: 8. The CDR3 here is CASSLPWGQGAHNEQFF. In DNA form, the CDR3 reads TGTGCCAGCAGCTTACCTTGGGGACAGGGGGCGCACAATGAGCAGTTCTTC.

This clonotype was observed at least ten times. The chain uses TRBV3-1 and TRBJ1-1; possible D gene TRBD1, 6 bases. CDR1 is LGHDT and CDR2 is YNNKEL in the germline V gene (reference sequence). Trimming took off 7 bases at V and 4 bases at J, with 16 bases between the two ends. This CDR3 comprises 14 residues. The CDR3 protein is CASTRDTLSTEAFF. Written as DNA, the CDR3 is TGTGCCAGCACCCGGGACACCCTTTCCACTGAAGCTTTCTTT.

In its sample, this clonotype was seen once. The DNA is omitted, as the CDR3 cannot be located on it reliably, and the CDR3 follows TCRdb's listing. The chain couples TRBV6-8 to TRBJ2-2; the table calls TRBD1, which could not be checked here. CDR1 is MNHGY and CDR2 is SAAAGT in the germline V gene. With termini counted, the CDR3 has 20 amino acids. CDR3: CASRRTGELFFGEGSGELFF.